The 21 T cell receptor beta chains below come from one sample, sequenced in a study of blood T cell repertoires in COVID-19 (TCRdb year 2020). The library was obtained by the immunoSEQ multiplex PCR assay. TCRdb took over this immuneACCESS table, retaining in-frame rearrangements with V and J assigned. Such tables are incomplete; in checked studies, under half of the missing clones stem from an unresolved V gene, and the remainder is unexplained. A total of tens of thousands of clones appear in this sample, roughly 89% of them only once. Jointly, the top ten make up roughly 8% of the sample. Input material: peripheral blood. All receptors come from a man aged 30-40 years with acute or convalescent COVID-19.

V usage is TRBV6-5 and J usage is TRBJ1-1, with TRBD1 matching 10 bases. The trim removed 4 bases at V and 4 bases at J, leaving 6 bases unmatched. CDR3 length equals 15 residues. The V gene's germline CDR1 is MNHEY and CDR2 SVGAGI. CDR3 in amino acids: CASSLGQGRVTEAFF. In DNA, the CDR3 is TGTGCCAGCAGTTTGGGACAGGGGAGGGTCACTGAAGCTTTCTTT.

The chain couples TRBV19 to TRBJ2-7, with no clear D. In germline, CDR1 is LNHDA, CDR2 SQIVND (reference sequence). The CDR3 length is 15 residues. Between the trimmed V and J ends, which lost 3 bases and 6 bases, there was a span of 18 bases. The CDR3 DNA follows: TGTGCCAGTAGTATTAGGTTCGGTCGCGGAGTCGAGCAGTACTTC. Translation gives CASSIRFGRGVEQYF.

The gene calls are TRBV4-1 and TRBJ2-7, with 10 positions matching TRBD2. The germline V gene has CDR1 MGHRA and CDR2 YSYEKL. The CDR3 covers 14 residues. Trimming cost V 4 bases and J 4 bases; bases outside gene matches: 4. The CDR3 sequence is CASSRRAGGYEQYF. The CDR3 DNA is TGCGCCAGCAGCCGTAGAGCGGGAGGGTACGAGCAGTACTTC.

This chain joins TRBV9 and TRBJ2-3; a weak D match, TRBD2 (6 bases). The CDR3 sequence is 15 residues long. Looked up from germline, CDR1 is SGDLS and CDR2 is YYNGEE. V dropped 3 bases and J dropped 1 base, with 12 bases sitting between them. The CDR3 region is CASSGGEVGTDTQYF. The CDR3 DNA is TGTGCCAGCAGCGGAGGGGAGGTCGGCACAGATACGCAGTATTTT.

This chain joins TRBV6-5 and TRBJ1-4; maybe TRBD1 (5 bases). V gave up 6 bases and J gave up 0 bases, with 5 bases separating them. The CDR3 contains 13 residues. Germline V gives CDR1 MNHEY, CDR2 SVGAGI. CDR3 loop: CASRDTTNEKLFF. In DNA form, the CDR3 reads TGTGCCAGCAGGGACACAACTAATGAAAAACTGTTTTTT.

This clone is a singleton in its sample. CDR3 nucleotide sequence: TGTGCCTGGATGCGCGGGAGGGTAAGCACCGGGGAGCTGTTTTTT. It specifies CAWMRGRVSTGELFF. This rearrangement joins TRBV30 to TRBJ2-2; 9 bases line up with TRBD2. This CDR3 is built from 15 residues. Unmatched junction bases numbered 7, after V lost 4 bases and J lost 4 bases. The germline gives CDR1 GTSNPN, CDR2 SVGIG (reference sequence). Using reference TRBV30 and TRBJ2-2 for the parts outside the CDR3, the full variable domain is SQTIHQWPATLVQPVGSPLSLECTVEGTSNPNLYWYRQAAGRGLQLLFYSVGIGQISSEVPQNLSASRPQDRQFILSSKKLLLSDSGFYLCAWMRGRVSTGELFFGEGSRLTVL.

The chain links TRBV5-6 to TRBJ1-2, with a weak D call TRBD1 (6 bases). Germline V gene data show CDR1 as SGHDT and CDR2 as YYEEEE. The ends were cut back, 5 bases at V and 4 bases at J, with 18 bases in the middle. This CDR3 contains 15 residues. The CDR3 nucleotides read TGTGCCAGCAGTGCTACCGACAGGCCCCTCTATGGCTACACCTTC. Translated: CASSATDRPLYGYTF.

This clone was seen a single time. In DNA, the CDR3 is TGTGCCAGCTCACCAAGCGGCACAGATACGCAGTATTTT. It codes for CASSPSGTDTQYF. The chain uses TRBV18 and TRBJ2-3; no definite D call. Germline V gene data show CDR1 as KGHSH and CDR2 as LQKENI. The CDR3 runs 13 residues. V was clipped by 2 bases and J by 1 base, with 4 bases between them.

The CDR3 loop is CASSTGGNSGNTIYF. The CDR3 DNA reads TGTGCCAGCAGTACAGGGGGTAACTCTGGAAACACCATATATTTT. The rearrangement uses TRBV2 and TRBJ1-3, with 8 bases that match TRBD1. V dropped 5 bases and J dropped 0; count of bases not matched to a gene: 3. The CDR3 sequence is 15 residues long. Germline lookup yields CDR1 SNHLY and CDR2 FYNNEI.

The chain has TRBV15 and TRBJ1-1, with D maybe TRBD1 (5 bases). The germline V gene has CDR1 LNHNV and CDR2 YYDKDF (reference sequence). The V end was cut by 3 bases, the J end by 3 bases, with 11 bases between. The CDR3 has 14 residues. The CDR3 reads CATSSTGLYTEAFF. DNA of the CDR3: TGTGCCACCAGCAGTACAGGCCTCTACACTGAAGCTTTCTTT.

This clone has just one count. The chain is built from TRBV30 and TRBJ2-7, with 7 bases that match TRBD2. The germline CDR1 and CDR2 sequences are GTSNPN and SVGIG (reference sequence). The CDR3 extends over 13 amino acids. Trimming at V came to 2 bases and at J to 3 bases, leaving 4 bases not matched to a gene. The CDR3, as DNA: TGTGCCTGGAGTTCCGGGACTAACTACGAGCAGTACTTC. Protein product: CAWSSGTNYEQYF.

The V and J genes are TRBV9 and TRBJ1-1, with D possibly TRBD1 on 5 matching bases. V lost 0 bases to trimming and J lost 5 bases, with 11 bases between them. The V gene's germline CDR1 is SGDLS and CDR2 YYNGEE. CDR3 size: 14 residues. CDR3 coding DNA: TGTGCCAGCAGCGTAGCTTCGGGGGGAACTGAAGCTTTCTTT. Amino acid sequence: CASSVASGGTEAFF.

The chain is built from TRBV9 and TRBJ2-3; D ambiguous. The V gene lost 0 bases and the J gene lost 2 bases, with 7 bases spanning the gap. Germline V gene data show CDR1 as SGDLS and CDR2 as YYNGEE. The CDR3 is made up of 14 amino acids. CDR3 DNA: TGTGCCAGCAGCGTAGTTCCTAACACAGATACGCAGTATTTT. Protein: CASSVVPNTDTQYF.

The rearrangement uses TRBV7-2 and TRBJ2-2, with D perhaps matching TRBD2 (5 bases). The V end was cut by 5 bases, the J end by 5 bases, with 15 bases between. The CDR3 consists of 15 residues. Germline assignment: CDR1 SGHTA and CDR2 FQGNSA. This CDR3 reads CASSRSGWPTGELFF. CDR3 nucleotide sequence: TGTGCCAGCAGCCGTTCGGGGTGGCCGACCGGGGAGCTGTTTTTT.

The CDR3 spells CASSLWPSGRAREQYF. Written as DNA, the CDR3 is TGTGCCAGCAGCTTGTGGCCTAGCGGGAGGGCCCGGGAGCAGTACTTC. This chain joins TRBV5-8 and TRBJ2-7; TRBD2 aligns across 12 bases. V lost 1 base and J lost 7; bases outside the gene matches: 9. CDR3 size: 16 residues. Looked up from germline, CDR1 is SGHTS and CDR2 is YDEGEE.

The chain uses TRBV11-2 and TRBJ2-3; 9 nucleotides line up with TRBD1. CDR1 is SGHAT and CDR2 is FQNNGV in the germline V gene. V lost 5 bases to trimming and J lost 3 bases; unmatched junction nucleotides: 3. CDR3 length: 14 residues. In DNA, the CDR3 is TGTGCCAGCAGCCTCGACAGGGGGACAGATACGCAGTATTTT. Encoded protein: CASSLDRGTDTQYF.

The CDR3 loop reads CASSLEGGFGKNEQFF. The CDR3 DNA follows: TGCGCCAGCAGCTTGGAGGGGGGGTTTGGGAAGAATGAGCAGTTCTTC. V usage is TRBV5-1 and J usage is TRBJ2-1, with TRBD2 as a possible D gene (7 bases). Trimming stripped 0 bases from V and 7 bases from J, with 17 bases between. CDR3 length: 16 residues. Germline V lookup: CDR1 SGHRS, CDR2 YFSETQ.

This clone was found once. The chain links TRBV5-1 to TRBJ2-3; TRBD2 aligns across 8 bases. The CDR3 spans 18 residues. Unmatched junction bases numbered 14, after V lost 1 base and J lost 4 bases. Per germline, CDR1 SGHRS and CDR2 YFSETQ. The CDR3 loop reads CASSLPAQSGSAADTQYF. In DNA, the CDR3 is TGCGCCAGCAGCTTGCCCGCCCAGAGCGGGAGTGCGGCAGATACGCAGTATTTT. The full variable domain, rest sourced from reference TRBV5-1 and TRBJ2-3, is KAGVTQTPRYLIKTRGQQVTLSCSPISGHRSVSWYQQTPGQGLQFLFEYFSETQRNKGNFPGRFSGRQFSNSRSEMNVSTLELGDSALYLCASSLPAQSGSAADTQYFGPGTRLTVL.

The chain has TRBV7-2 and TRBJ2-5, with 10 nucleotides matching TRBD1. Germline CDR1 SGHTA, CDR2 FQGNSA. V lost 2 bases and J lost 3; bases outside the gene matches: 6. The CDR3 contains 16 residues. CDR3 protein: CASSLSIGTGEETQYF. The CDR3 DNA sequence: TGTGCCAGCAGCTTAAGCATCGGGACAGGGGAAGAGACCCAGTACTTC.

V and J are TRBV12-3 or TRBV12-4 and TRBJ1-4; the D is unclear. This CDR3 region has 13 residues. Between the trimmed V and J ends, which lost 6 bases and 4 bases, there was a span of 9 bases. In DNA form, the CDR3 reads TGTGCCAGCAGAGCGGGAATTAATGAAAAACTGTTTTTT. Translating gives CASRAGINEKLFF.

V is TRBV30 and J is TRBJ2-6; 8 bases are a match to TRBD1. This CDR3 has 18 amino acids. V dropped 5 bases and J dropped 0; count of bases not matched to a gene: 12. Germline assignment: CDR1 GTSNPN and CDR2 SVGIG (reference sequence). CDR3 DNA: TGTGCCTGGGTCGGAGTGACAGGGGCTAACTCTGGGGCCAACGTCCTGACTTTC. Protein sequence: CAWVGVTGANSGANVLTF.